These 4 T cell receptor beta chains share one sample of origin, sequenced in a study of blood T cell repertoires in COVID-19. Using immunoSEQ multiplex PCR, the repertoire was profiled, and TCRdb retains in-frame clones only, with some absent. Counted here are about 330,000 clones, more than 85% occurring once; the ten biggest clones make up approximately 17%. The sequencing input was PBMCs or T cells enriched from blood (not recorded which). Receptors were obtained from a woman aged 25 to 45 who had recovered from COVID-19.

The genes are TRBV5-5 and TRBJ2-7; a possible D gene is TRBD1 (5 bases). The germline V and J ends were trimmed by 4 bases and 4 bases, with 18 bases remaining between them. This CDR3 spans 15 amino acids. From germline, CDR1 is SGHKS and CDR2 YYEKEE (reference sequence). CDR3 sequence reads: CASSPSPGRQYEQYF. Written as DNA, the CDR3 is TGTGCCAGCAGCCCAAGCCCCGGACGACAGTACGAGCAGTACTTC.

This clone appeared a single time. This sample also contains other DNA sequences that code for the same CDR3. The chain uses TRBV10-3 and TRBJ2-7; 8 bases align to TRBD1. With 6 bases clipped from V and 3 bases from J, the junction kept 4 bases outside the gene matches. Germline-derived CDR1 and CDR2 are ENHRY and SYGVKD. The CDR3 extends over 13 amino acids. CDR3 in amino acids: CAISPGQVYEQYF. DNA of the CDR3: TGTGCCATCAGCCCGGGACAGGTCTACGAGCAGTACTTC.

V gene TRBV11-3 combines with J gene TRBJ2-7; no clear D. Trimming removed 3 bases at V and 3 bases at J, with 9 bases between. Germline CDR1 is SGHNT and CDR2 is YENEEA. The CDR3 contains 13 residues. DNA for the CDR3: TGTGCCAGCAGCTTTCAGAATCTCTACGAGCAGTACTTC. It encodes CASSFQNLYEQYF.

This chain links TRBV4-2 with TRBJ2-3, with TRBD1 matching over 10 bases. Germline V lookup: CDR1 LGHNA, CDR2 YNFKEQ. The CDR3 loop spans 17 amino acids. J lost 10 bases, V lost 0 bases, and 13 bases had no gene match. DNA of the CDR3: TGTGCCAGCAGCCAAGATAGGGGGACAGGGGATCACACGCCGCAGTATTTT. This codes for CASSQDRGTGDHTPQYF.